A selection of T cell receptor beta chains follows, all from one sample in a study of CD8+ T cells in alopecia areata. Produced via immunoSEQ multiplex PCR; TCRdb's table is partial and in-frame only. Of about 190,000 clones in the sample, 55% to 70% were seen once. This specimen was CD4+ T cells sorted from blood, taken at week 4, from a patient treated with tofacitinib. These receptors all come from a human donor with alopecia areata. Each CDR3 is given with its conserved first and last residue. D genes are given only for firm matches. Clone size is not always given. Where it is, it says once, few, many or a class for expanded clones.

j_call d_call v_call clone_size cdr3_aa cdr3_nt
TRBJ1-3 . TRBV7-9 . CASSRLQGTGNTIYF TGTGCCAGCAGCAGACTACAGGGTACGGGAAACACCATATATTTT
TRBJ2-5 . TRBV5-1 . CASSFWGIQETQYF TGCGCCAGCAGCTTTTGGGGCATCCAAGAGACCCAGTACTTC
TRBJ1-2 . TRBV30 . CAWRGGPGLGIYGYTF TGTGCCTGGAGAGGAGGGCCGGGCCTAGGGATCTATGGCTACACCTTC
TRBJ1-5 . TRBV19 . CASTTLGGQPQHF TGTGCCAGTACCACTCTTGGGGGCCAGCCCCAGCATTTT
TRBJ1-2 . TRBV25-1 . CASSDSGANYGYTF TGTGCCAGCAGTGATTCTGGGGCAAACTATGGCTACACCTTC
TRBJ2-5 . TRBV7-2 . CASSLGGTETQYF TGTGCCAGCAGCTTAGGGGGTACAGAGACCCAGTACTTC
TRBJ2-5 . TRBV6-1 once CASSEAWGAGGETQYF TGTGCCAGCAGTGAAGCGTGGGGGGCTGGTGGAGAGACCCAGTACTTC
TRBJ2-1 . TRBV2 . CASSGFRGAYNEQFF TGTGCCAGCAGTGGGTTCCGAGGGGCCTACAATGAGCAGTTCTTC
TRBJ2-5 . TRBV5-1 . CASRAPLSRGQETQYF TGCGCCAGCAGGGCCCCACTATCTCGGGGTCAAGAGACCCAGTACTTC
TRBJ1-1 . TRBV10-3 . CAASFRGNTEAFF TGTGCCGCGAGTTTCAGGGGGAACACTGAAGCTTTCTTT
TRBJ2-5 . TRBV25-1 few CASSDVGTQETQYF TGTGCCAGCAGTGACGTGGGAACCCAAGAGACCCAGTACTTC
TRBJ2-5 . TRBV29-1 once CSVGAGGTFRETQYF TGCAGCGTTGGGGCTGGGGGAACATTTCGAGAGACCCAGTACTTC
TRBJ2-7 . TRBV7-2 . CASSSDQYEQYF TGTGCCAGCAGCTCTGACCAGTACGAGCAGTACTTC
TRBJ1-6 TRBD1 TRBV6-5 few CASKSTGGASPLHF TGTGCCAGCAAATCAACAGGGGGCGCGTCACCCCTCCACTTT
TRBJ2-1 . TRBV5-1 once CASSLQTGYNEQFF TGCGCCAGCAGCTTACAGACAGGATACAATGAGCAGTTCTTC
TRBJ2-5 TRBD2 TRBV7-8 . CASSRLAGTIQAQYF TGTGCCAGCAGCCGACTAGCGGGTACCATTCAGGCCCAGTACTTC
TRBJ2-1 . TRBV30 . CAWSVLGGHRREGNEQFF TGTGCCTGGAGTGTATTGGGGGGGCACAGGAGGGAGGGCAATGAGCAGTTCTTC
TRBJ1-1 . TRBV7-6 . CASSLDRNTEAFF TGTGCCAGCAGCTTAGATAGGAACACTGAAGCTTTCTTT
TRBJ1-2 TRBD1 TRBV29-1 . CSVGTGGGGYTF TGCAGCGTTGGGACAGGGGGAGGTGGCTACACCTTC
TRBJ2-1 . TRBV11-3 . CASSFSWGRKNEQFF TGTGCCAGCAGCTTTAGTTGGGGGCGGAAAAATGAGCAGTTCTTC
TRBJ2-7 . TRBV18 . CASSQGTYEQYF TGTGCCAGCTCACAGGGTACCTACGAGCAGTACTTC
TRBJ2-5 TRBD1 TRBV27 few CASSLWGQQETQYF TGTGCCAGCAGTTTGTGGGGACAGCAAGAGACCCAGTACTTC
TRBJ2-7 . TRBV29-1 . CSVVSSYEQYF TGCAGCGTTGTTAGCTCCTACGAGCAGTACTTC
TRBJ2-1 . TRBV29-1 . CSVAPRVVSDEQFF TGCAGCGTTGCCCCCAGGGTGGTATCGGATGAGCAGTTCTTC
TRBJ1-2 TRBD1 TRBV4-1 once CASRAQGNYGYTF TGCGCCAGCAGAGCACAGGGGAACTATGGCTACACCTTC
TRBJ2-5 TRBD2 TRBV30 . CAWAPRTSGDPETQYF TGTGCCTGGGCCCCCCGGACTAGCGGGGACCCAGAGACCCAGTACTTC
TRBJ1-4 . TRBV19 . CASSIGREEKLFF TGTGCCAGTAGTATCGGAAGGGAAGAAAAACTGTTTTTT
TRBJ2-2 . TRBV4-2 . CASSQGETGELFF TGTGCCAGCAGCCAGGGGGAAACCGGGGAGCTGTTTTTT